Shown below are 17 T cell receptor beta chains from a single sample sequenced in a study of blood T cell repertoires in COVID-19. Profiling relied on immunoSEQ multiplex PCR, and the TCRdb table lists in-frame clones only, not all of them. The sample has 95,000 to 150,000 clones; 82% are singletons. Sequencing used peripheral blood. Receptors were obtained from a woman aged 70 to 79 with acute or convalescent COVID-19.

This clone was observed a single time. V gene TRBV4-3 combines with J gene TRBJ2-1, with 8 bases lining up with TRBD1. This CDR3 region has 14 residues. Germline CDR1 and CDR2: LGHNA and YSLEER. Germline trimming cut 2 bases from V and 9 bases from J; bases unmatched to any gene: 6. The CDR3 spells CASSQQSGGGEQFF. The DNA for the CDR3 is TGCGCCAGCAGCCAACAGTCAGGGGGCGGTGAGCAGTTCTTC.

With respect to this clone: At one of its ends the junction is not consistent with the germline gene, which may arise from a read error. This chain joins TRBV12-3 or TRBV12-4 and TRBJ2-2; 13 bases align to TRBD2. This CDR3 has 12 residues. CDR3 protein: CASIGTSGKLFF. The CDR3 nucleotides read TGTGCCAGCATCGGGACTAGCGGGAAGCTGTTTTTT.

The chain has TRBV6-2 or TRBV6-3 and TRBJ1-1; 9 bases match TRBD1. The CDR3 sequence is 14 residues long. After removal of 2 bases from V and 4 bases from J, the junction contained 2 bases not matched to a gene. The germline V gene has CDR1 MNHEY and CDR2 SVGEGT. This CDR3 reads CASSYETGGTEAFF. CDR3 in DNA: TGTGCCAGCAGTTACGAGACAGGGGGCACTGAAGCTTTCTTT.

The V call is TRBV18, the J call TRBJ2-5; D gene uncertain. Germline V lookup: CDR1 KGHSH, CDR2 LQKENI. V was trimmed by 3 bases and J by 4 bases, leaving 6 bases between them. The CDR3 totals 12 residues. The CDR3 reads CASSPYGETQYF. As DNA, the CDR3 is TGTGCCAGCTCACCGTACGGAGAGACCCAGTACTTC. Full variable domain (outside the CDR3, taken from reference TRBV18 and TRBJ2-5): NAGVMQNPRHLVRRRGQEARLRCSPMKGHSHVYWYRQLPEEGLKFMVYLQKENIIDESGMPKERFSAEFPKEGPSILRIQQVVRGDSAAYFCASSPYGETQYFGPGTRLLVL.

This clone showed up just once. In DNA form, the CDR3 reads TGTGCCAGCAGCCATAACAGCATCTCTGGAAACACCATATATTTT. This gives the protein CASSHNSISGNTIYF. The chain joins TRBV11-2 to TRBJ1-3; D gene uncertain. V was shortened by 5 bases and J by 0 bases, with 11 bases between the two germline ends. Germline V gene data show CDR1 as SGHAT and CDR2 as FQNNGV. This CDR3 region has 15 residues.

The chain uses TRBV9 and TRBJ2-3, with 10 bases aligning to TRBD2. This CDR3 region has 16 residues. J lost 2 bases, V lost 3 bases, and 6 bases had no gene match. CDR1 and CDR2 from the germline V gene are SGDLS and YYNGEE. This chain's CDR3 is CASSDLAGVATDTQYF. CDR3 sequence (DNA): TGTGCCAGCAGCGACCTAGCGGGGGTCGCCACAGATACGCAGTATTTT.

CDR3 sequence: CSASESGGPHEQFF. CDR3 nucleotides: TGCAGTGCTAGTGAATCGGGGGGGCCCCATGAGCAGTTCTTC. The chain employs TRBV20-1 and TRBJ2-1; 8 nucleotides match TRBD2. This CDR3 has 14 residues. Unmatched junction bases numbered 9, after V lost 3 bases and J lost 8 bases. From germline, CDR1 is DFQATT and CDR2 SNEGSKA (reference sequence).

The CDR3 DNA reads as TGCAGCGTTGAAGCCGGGACAGGGGGTTTTACTGAAGCTTTCTTT. This codes for CSVEAGTGGFTEAFF. The rearrangement links TRBV29-1 to TRBJ1-1; 11 bases match TRBD1. CDR3 length: 15 residues. The V gene's germline CDR1 is SQVTM and CDR2 ANQGSEA. With V trimmed by 1 base and J by 5 bases, 6 bases remained unmatched.

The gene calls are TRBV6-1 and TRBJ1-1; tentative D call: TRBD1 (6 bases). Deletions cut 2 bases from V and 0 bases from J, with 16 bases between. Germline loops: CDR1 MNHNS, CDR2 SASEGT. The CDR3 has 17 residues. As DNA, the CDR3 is TGTGCCAGCAGTGAAAACGGGGGGGCCTCGATGAACACTGAAGCTTTCTTT. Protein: CASSENGGASMNTEAFF.

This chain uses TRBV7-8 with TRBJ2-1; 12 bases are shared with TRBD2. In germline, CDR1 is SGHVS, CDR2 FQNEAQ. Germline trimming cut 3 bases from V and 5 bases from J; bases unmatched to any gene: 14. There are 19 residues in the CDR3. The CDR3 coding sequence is TGTGCCAGCAGCTTCCTCGAAGGCCGACTAGCGGGGGCCCACAATGAGCAGTTCTTC. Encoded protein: CASSFLEGRLAGAHNEQFF.

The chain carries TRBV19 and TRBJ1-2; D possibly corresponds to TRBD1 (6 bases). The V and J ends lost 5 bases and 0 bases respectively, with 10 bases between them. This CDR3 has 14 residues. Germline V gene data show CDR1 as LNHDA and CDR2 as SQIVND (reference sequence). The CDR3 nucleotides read TGTGCCAGTAGTGGAGGGGGGGCTAACTATGGCTACACCTTC. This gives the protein CASSGGGANYGYTF.

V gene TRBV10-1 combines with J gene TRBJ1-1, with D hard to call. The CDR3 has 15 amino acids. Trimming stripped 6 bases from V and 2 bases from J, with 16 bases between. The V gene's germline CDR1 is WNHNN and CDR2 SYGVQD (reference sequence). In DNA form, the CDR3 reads TGCGCCAGCAGGGGCGACGGCGAAATTAACACTGAAGCTTTCTTT. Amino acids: CASRGDGEINTEAFF.

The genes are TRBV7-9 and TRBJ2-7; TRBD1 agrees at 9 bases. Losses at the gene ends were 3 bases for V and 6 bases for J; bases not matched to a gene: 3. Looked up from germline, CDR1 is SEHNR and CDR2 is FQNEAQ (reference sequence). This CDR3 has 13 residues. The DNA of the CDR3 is TGTGCCAGCAGCTTGGGACAGGGTGGCGAGCAGTACTTC. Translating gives CASSLGQGGEQYF.

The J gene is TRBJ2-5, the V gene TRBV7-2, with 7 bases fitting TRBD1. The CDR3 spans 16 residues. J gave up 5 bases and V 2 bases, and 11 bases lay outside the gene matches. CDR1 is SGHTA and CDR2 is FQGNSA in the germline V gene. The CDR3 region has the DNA TGTGCCAGCAGCTTAATGTCAGGGGGAAGGGGGGAGACCCAGTACTTC. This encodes CASSLMSGGRGETQYF.

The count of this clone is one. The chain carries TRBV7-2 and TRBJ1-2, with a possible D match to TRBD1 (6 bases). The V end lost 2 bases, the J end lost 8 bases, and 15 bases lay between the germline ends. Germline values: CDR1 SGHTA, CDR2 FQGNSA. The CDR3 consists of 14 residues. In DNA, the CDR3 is TGTGCCAGCAGCTTAACAGGGACGCTCCGGGGCTACACCTTC. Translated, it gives CASSLTGTLRGYTF.

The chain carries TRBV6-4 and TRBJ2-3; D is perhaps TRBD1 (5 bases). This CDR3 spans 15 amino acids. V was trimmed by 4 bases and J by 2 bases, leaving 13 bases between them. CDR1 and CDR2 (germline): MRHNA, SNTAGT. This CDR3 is CASSARTRATDTQYF. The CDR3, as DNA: TGTGCCAGCAGTGCCCGGACCAGGGCCACAGATACGCAGTATTTT.

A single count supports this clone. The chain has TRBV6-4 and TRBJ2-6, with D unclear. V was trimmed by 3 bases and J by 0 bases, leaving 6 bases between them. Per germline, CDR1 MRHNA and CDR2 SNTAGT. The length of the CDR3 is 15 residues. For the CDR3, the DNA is TGTGCCAGCAGTGAAGGAGCCTCTGGGGCCAACGTCCTGACTTTC. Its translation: CASSEGASGANVLTF.